This T cell receptor beta chain originates from a study of blood T cell repertoires in COVID-19 (dated by TCRdb to between 2020 and 2021). About the full investigation: The collaborator samples originated in the United States, Italy and Spain and spanned the acute and convalescent phases of COVID-19. HLA class I and class II types, where available, came from metadata supplied by the sample provider rather than from assay-based typing. The prospective study material was composed of cDNA or gDNA derived from T cells, B-cell-depleted T cells, or PBMCs. The samples were drawn from the first 160 participants of the ongoing ImmuneRACE study and from over a thousand subjects provided by 6 global collaborators. Subjects who had been exposed to COVID-19, were actively infected with it, or had recovered from it provided the deeply sampled blood TCRbeta repertoires that made up the dataset. Nearly every sample came with metadata listing a de-identified subject ID, COVID-19 status, age in years and sex. The repertoires were released in a freely available public database meant as a resource for research on the immune response to SARS-CoV-2. Broad study findings and their caveats: How much clinical and demographic metadata was included differed by source and by participant, and the metadata was provided uncurated.

TCRbeta CDR3 regions were amplified from genomic DNA by means of the immunoSEQ Assay, a bias-controlled multiplex PCR. In the original analysis: The number of nucleated cells in each sample was estimated from the amplification of reference gene primers within the assay. To quantify the absolute abundance of each unique TCRbeta CDR3 rearrangement, sequence reads were collapsed and filtered. For each sample, productive Simpson clonality was calculated as the square root of Simpson's diversity index over productive rearrangements. TCRdb holds this immuneACCESS table with in-frame rearrangements only. Some clones are missing; in checked studies, unresolved V genes explain under half, and the rest has no known cause. V and J calls plus clone size are reproduced from that table; the DNA served to infer D and trimming. The sample table shows about 220,000 clones, and around 75% are seen once. The ten largest clones capture 5.1% of the sample.

Each collaborating institution followed its own protocols to collect whole blood in K2EDTA tubes. For TCRbeta analysis, collaborators shipped samples as frozen whole blood, isolated PBMCs, or DNA extracted from either of those sample types. As concerns this clone: This clone's antigen is unknown. Per-base qualities were not stored, and no clone one base away is much larger.

Germline trimming: 5 bases from V, 4 bases from J; junction bases outside gene matches: 9. The germline V gene gives CDR1 as MGHRA and CDR2 as YSYEKL. From the cysteine through the phenylalanine, the CDR3 covers 15 amino acids. Only CDR3 DNA remains: 45 bases, in frame from the first base. The sequence joins TRBV4-1 to TRBJ2-7; 9 middle bases align to TRBD1. The sequencing sample was made of peripheral blood. This TCR was recovered from a human donor in a cohort sampled during active COVID-19. DNA sequence: TGCGCCAGCAGCAAGCTCCCCGGACAGGGGTACGAGCAGTACTTC. This translates into CASSKLPGQGYEQYF.